These T cell receptor beta chains were read from a single sample in a study of CXCR3-negative and CXCR3-positive naive CD8 T cells. TCRdb derives one entry per CDR3 protein from the 5' RACE reads, leaving out DNA. The sample table sets out 48,000 or so distinct CDR3 sequences. Sequenced material: memory CD8+ T cells from blood. The receptors were sampled from a human donor in good health. Some clones in this sample may be carry-over from other donors' samples. Both conserved end residues are part of each CDR3. The size field is filled for only some rows; it gives once, few, many or a size class.

J gene: TRBJ1-1; clone size: NA; CDR3 length: 14; V gene: TRBV4-2; CDR3 protein: CASSQETDNTEAFF
J gene: TRBJ2-7; clone size: NA; CDR3 length: 18; V gene: TRBV12-3/TRBV12-4; CDR3 protein: CASSDYHARGGGGVEQYF
J gene: TRBJ2-1; clone size: NA; CDR3 length: 13; V gene: TRBV7-8; CDR3 protein: CASSLSLGNEQFF
J gene: TRBJ2-1; clone size: NA; CDR3 length: 14; V gene: TRBV20-1; CDR3 protein: CSAPLGGPNNEQFF
J gene: TRBJ1-5; clone size: NA; CDR3 length: 13; V gene: TRBV4-1; CDR3 protein: CASSQGTAQPQHF
J gene: TRBJ2-7; clone size: NA; CDR3 length: 17; V gene: TRBV2; CDR3 protein: CASSARDLEDGAYEQYF
J gene: TRBJ2-1; clone size: NA; CDR3 length: 18; V gene: TRBV7-8; CDR3 protein: CASSPSDRGAGWFNEQFF
J gene: TRBJ2-7; clone size: NA; CDR3 length: 15; V gene: TRBV7-6; CDR3 protein: CASSLEMTGAYEQYF
J gene: TRBJ2-1; clone size: NA; CDR3 length: 13; V gene: TRBV5-5; CDR3 protein: CASSFDLPGEQFF
J gene: TRBJ2-3; clone size: NA; CDR3 length: 15; V gene: TRBV3-1; CDR3 protein: CASSLQGLGTDTQYF
J gene: TRBJ2-3; clone size: NA; CDR3 length: 14; V gene: TRBV6-2/TRBV6-3; CDR3 protein: CASSYPDLPDTQYF
J gene: TRBJ2-1; clone size: NA; CDR3 length: 15; V gene: TRBV28; CDR3 protein: CASSFPPGSGIHPFF
J gene: TRBJ2-1; clone size: NA; CDR3 length: 15; V gene: TRBV19; CDR3 protein: CASSTDSGGELEQFF
J gene: TRBJ2-7; clone size: medium-sized; CDR3 length: 13; V gene: TRBV7-9; CDR3 protein: CASSPSGAHEQYF
J gene: TRBJ2-3; clone size: NA; CDR3 length: 16; V gene: TRBV28; CDR3 protein: CATQGLAGGLTDTQYF
J gene: TRBJ1-6; clone size: NA; CDR3 length: 17; V gene: TRBV11-2; CDR3 protein: CASSLDQTFLTYSPLHF
J gene: TRBJ1-2; clone size: NA; CDR3 length: 13; V gene: TRBV29-1; CDR3 protein: CSVEGAGQSGYTF
J gene: TRBJ2-2; clone size: NA; CDR3 length: 13; V gene: TRBV10-3; CDR3 protein: CALTRRDTGELFF
J gene: TRBJ2-2; clone size: NA; CDR3 length: 18; V gene: TRBV21-1; CDR3 protein: CASSMKNRGRPSTGELFF
J gene: TRBJ2-1; clone size: NA; CDR3 length: 16; V gene: TRBV4-3; CDR3 protein: CASSWRTGGAGNEQFF
J gene: TRBJ1-2; clone size: NA; CDR3 length: 12; V gene: TRBV12-3/TRBV12-4; CDR3 protein: CASSSQGYGYTF
J gene: TRBJ2-7; clone size: NA; CDR3 length: 14; V gene: TRBV29-1; CDR3 protein: CSVVYQGRAGEQYF
J gene: TRBJ2-3; clone size: NA; CDR3 length: 14; V gene: TRBV7-9; CDR3 protein: CASSFRRSTDTQYF
J gene: TRBJ1-4; clone size: NA; CDR3 length: 12; V gene: TRBV7-2; CDR3 protein: CASTEGGEKLFF
J gene: TRBJ1-1; clone size: NA; CDR3 length: 15; V gene: TRBV5-1; CDR3 protein: CASSWAVGPGTEAFF
J gene: TRBJ1-2; clone size: NA; CDR3 length: 13; V gene: TRBV6-5; CDR3 protein: CASSWGTGYGYTF
J gene: TRBJ2-2; clone size: NA; CDR3 length: 20; V gene: TRBV28; CDR3 protein: CASTSNVQREGPRFSAELFF
J gene: TRBJ2-3; clone size: NA; CDR3 length: 15; V gene: TRBV7-9; CDR3 protein: CASSLPGVAWDTQYF
J gene: TRBJ2-7; clone size: NA; CDR3 length: 14; V gene: TRBV28; CDR3 protein: CASDRDRGPYEQYF
J gene: TRBJ2-1; clone size: NA; CDR3 length: 16; V gene: TRBV29-1; CDR3 protein: CSVEGGSGKMGNEQFF
J gene: TRBJ2-1; clone size: NA; CDR3 length: 14; V gene: TRBV19; CDR3 protein: CASSHQGSGSEQFF